These 10 T cell receptor beta chains were all obtained from the same sample, sequenced in a study of human T cells and chemical hapten exposure. Using its own MiXCR run on the RACE reads, TCRdb lists one record per CDR3 protein. The data contain about 380,000 distinct CDR3 sequences, 6% to 7% of them singletons. Time point reported: patch test 2, 6 weeks after DPC sensitization. The treatment denotes: therapeutic diphenylcyclopropenone sensitization with weekly scalp DPC. The starting material was whole blood, obtained in connection with sensitization to the hapten diphenylcyclopropenone (DPC). These receptor sequences come from a woman under 30 with alopecia areata. Some clones in this sample may be carry-over from other donors' samples.

This clonotype showed up many times. The rearrangement joins TRBV10-3 to TRBJ2-7; possibly TRBD2 for D (6 bases). The CDR3 is made up of 8 amino acids. Trimming removed 11 bases at V and 9 bases at J, with 8 bases between. CDR1 is ENHRY, CDR2 SYGVKD, per germline. The DNA for the CDR3 is TGTGCCCTGCGGGGGCAGTACTTC. Translation gives CALRGQYF.

The DNA of the CDR3 is TGTGCCAGCAGCCAAGAAAACGGCTATGGCTACACCTTC. Its translation: CASSQENGYGYTF. V gene TRBV14 combines with J gene TRBJ1-2, with D unresolved. The CDR3 has 13 amino acids. Trimming cost V 0 bases and J 4 bases, with 6 bases left between them. CDR1 and CDR2 (germline): SGHDN, FVKESK.

There are a few counts of this clonotype. The chain carries TRBV7-9 and TRBJ2-3, with D uncertain. The CDR3 length is 11 residues. Germline V gives CDR1 SEHNR, CDR2 FQNEAQ (reference sequence). Trimming shortened V by 10 bases and J by 5 bases, and 10 bases separated the two germline ends. CDR3 nucleotide sequence: TGTGCCACCCGTCCGGAAGATACGCAGTATTTT. It codes for CATRPEDTQYF.

The chain carries TRBV7-9 and TRBJ2-2; D gene unclear. The ends were cut back, 5 bases at V and 2 bases at J, with 9 bases in the middle. The CDR3 contains 14 residues. Germline V CDR1 and CDR2: SEHNR, FQNEAQ (reference sequence). The CDR3 is CASSARRNTGELFF. CDR3 DNA: TGTGCCAGCAGCGCCAGGAGAAACACCGGGGAGCTGTTTTTT.

This chain joins TRBV6-5 and TRBJ1-2; TRBD1 agrees at 8 bases. Germline V gives CDR1 MNHEY, CDR2 SVGAGI. This CDR3 has 14 amino acids. The J segment lost 0 bases and the V segment lost 9 bases, leaving 6 bases of the junction unmatched. CDR3 amino acids: CARGQASSNYGYTF. The DNA for the CDR3 is TGTGCCAGGGGACAGGCCTCATCTAACTATGGCTACACCTTC.

CDR3 sequence (DNA): TGTGCCAGCAGTGAATTGGGGACTAGCGGGGGGGCGACAGATACGCAGTATTTT. Translating it yields CASSELGTSGGATDTQYF. V usage is TRBV25-1 and J usage is TRBJ2-3; 16 nucleotides line up with TRBD2. CDR1 MGHDK and CDR2 SYGVNS come from the germline V gene. V was pared by 1 base and J by 3 bases, with 4 bases of the junction left unmatched. The CDR3 runs to 18 residues. The entire variable domain, with the rest obtained from reference TRBV25-1 and TRBJ2-3, is as follows: EADIYQTPRYLVIGTGKKITLECSQTMGHDKMYWYQQDPGMELHLIHYSYGVNSTEKGDLSSESTVSRIRTEHFPLTLESARPSHTSQYLCASSELGTSGGATDTQYFGPGTRLTVL.

The sample holds many counts of this clonotype. The rearrangement uses TRBV7-2 and TRBJ1-5, with D possibly matching TRBD1 (5 bases). The germline CDR1 and CDR2 sequences are SGHTA and FQGNSA. The V end was cut by 5 bases, the J end by 2 bases, with 10 bases between. There are 14 residues in the CDR3. The CDR3 sequence: CASSPQTGNQPQHF. CDR3 DNA sequence: TGTGCCAGCAGCCCCCAGACAGGCAATCAGCCCCAGCATTTT. Drawing the rest from reference TRBV7-2 and TRBJ1-5, the complete variable domain is GAGVSQSPSNKVTEKGKDVELRCDPISGHTALYWYRQSLGQGLEFLIYFQGNSAPDKSGLPSDRFSAERTGGSVSTLTIQRTQQEDSAVYLCASSPQTGNQPQHFGDGTRLSIL.

The gene calls are TRBV18 and TRBJ2-1; weak D call: TRBD1 (6 bases). CDR3 length: 15 residues. The germline V gene encodes CDR1 KGHSH and CDR2 LQKENI. V lost 5 bases to trimming and J lost 7 bases, with 18 bases between them. CDR3 DNA sequence: TGTGCCAGCTCATCCGGACAGCCTGGATGGAATGAGCAGTTCTTC. Amino acid sequence: CASSSGQPGWNEQFF.

This clonotype occurred a few times. The genes are TRBV9 and TRBJ2-7; 14 bases are shared with TRBD2. Looked up from germline, CDR1 is SGDLS and CDR2 is YYNGEE. The CDR3 spans 16 residues. Unmatched junction bases numbered 8, after V lost 4 bases and J lost 5 bases. Here the CDR3 reads CASSLGLAGAPHEQYF. As DNA, the CDR3 is TGTGCCAGCAGCCTGGGACTAGCGGGGGCCCCCCACGAGCAGTACTTC.

This clonotype has just a few counts. The chain carries TRBV6-4 and TRBJ2-3; D gene ambiguous. V dropped 4 bases and J dropped 2 bases, with 10 bases sitting between them. This CDR3 spans 14 amino acids. Germline values: CDR1 MRHNA, CDR2 SNTAGT. The CDR3 nucleotides are TGTGCCAGCAGTGTAAGTGGAACCACAGATACGCAGTATTTT. Translated, it gives CASSVSGTTDTQYF.